One sample yielded the 11 T cell receptor beta chains listed below, sequenced in a study of blood T cell repertoires in COVID-19. Sequencing used immunoSEQ multiplex PCR; TCRdb keeps in-frame clones, though not all of them. The data show about 260,000 clones, approximately 85% seen once. The specimen sequenced was PBMCs or T cells enriched from blood (not recorded which). The receptors were gathered from a woman aged 45-59 years who had recovered from COVID-19.

This clone was counted ten times or more. The CDR3 spells CASSKKGTSGEGYEQYF. The CDR3 DNA follows: TGTGCCAGCAGCAAAAAGGGGACTAGCGGGGAGGGATACGAGCAGTACTTC. The rearrangement links TRBV21-1 to TRBJ2-7; TRBD2 is the table's D call and was not checked against the DNA. TRBV21-1 is an annotated pseudogene. There are 17 residues in the CDR3.

This chain joins TRBV14 and TRBJ1-1; D uncertain. Per germline, CDR1 SGHDN and CDR2 FVKESK. Between the trimmed V and J ends, which lost 4 bases and 1 base, there was a span of 13 bases. The CDR3 contains 15 residues. The CDR3 sequence: CASSRSVRRNTEAFF. The CDR3 nucleotides are TGTGCCAGCAGCCGCAGCGTGCGGCGGAACACTGAAGCTTTCTTT.

The DNA of the CDR3 is TGTGCCAGCAGTTTACAGGCAAATGAGCAGTTCTTC. Amino acid sequence: CASSLQANEQFF. The chain has TRBV28 and TRBJ2-1; D not certain. Germline CDR1 reads MDHEN; CDR2 reads SYDVKM. Trimming removed 2 bases from V and 7 bases from J, with 6 bases in between. The CDR3 has 12 amino acids. Supplemented by reference TRBV28 and TRBJ2-1, the full variable domain reads DVKVTQSSRYLVKRTGEKVFLECVQDMDHENMFWYRQDPGLGLRLIYFSYDVKMKEKGDIPEGYSVSREKKERFSLILESASTNQTSMYLCASSLQANEQFFGPGTRLTVL.

This clone has a count of ten or more. The chain uses TRBV15 and TRBJ2-2; tentative D call: TRBD2 (6 bases). Germline V CDR1 and CDR2: LNHNV, YYDKDF (reference sequence). There are 17 residues in the CDR3. V lost 0 bases, J lost 0 bases, and 11 bases lay in between. The CDR3 bases are TGTGCCACCAGCAGAGATTGGCGGGGAACGAACACCGGGGAGCTGTTTTTT. It yields the protein CATSRDWRGTNTGELFF.

This clone was recorded once. This chain connects TRBV7-2 to TRBJ1-4, with a weak D call TRBD1 (6 bases). Trimming shortened V by 1 base and J by 6 bases, and 18 bases separated the two germline ends. This CDR3 has 17 residues. CDR1 and CDR2 from the germline V gene are SGHTA and FQGNSA. As DNA, the CDR3 is TGTGCCAGCAGCTTAGGGGTTGGCCAGGGGCTATATGAAAAACTGTTTTTT. Protein product: CASSLGVGQGLYEKLFF.

The V and J genes are TRBV20-1 and TRBJ1-3; no firm D call. This CDR3 is built from 14 residues. Germline V lookup: CDR1 DFQATT, CDR2 SNEGSKA (reference sequence). The V and J ends lost 3 bases and 0 bases respectively, with 9 bases between them. The DNA for the CDR3 is TGCAGTGCTAGTTCTAGGATCTCTGGAAACACCATATATTTT. Its translation: CSASSRISGNTIYF.

The chain joins TRBV18 to TRBJ1-1, with a tentative D call TRBD1 (6 bases). CDR1 is KGHSH, CDR2 LQKENI, per germline. This CDR3 contains 15 residues. The V and J ends lost 3 bases and 1 base respectively, with 12 bases between them. For the CDR3, the DNA is TGTGCCAGCTCACCCAGACAGGACAAGAACACTGAAGCTTTCTTT. This encodes CASSPRQDKNTEAFF.

This clone occurred a few times. The CDR3 sequence is CASSQIFLGQGYGYTF. In DNA, the CDR3 is TGTGCCAGCAGCCAAATATTCCTGGGACAGGGGTATGGCTACACCTTC. V gene TRBV3-1 (or the pseudogene TRBV3-2) combines with J gene TRBJ1-2; 10 bases align to TRBD1. The ends lost 2 bases at V and 5 bases at J; junction bases unmatched: 8. CDR1 and CDR2 (germline): LGHDT, YNNKEL (reference sequence). This CDR3 is 16 amino acids long.

The CDR3 nucleotides are TGTGCCAGCAGCTTGGGACTCGGGGGCAATCAGCCCCAGCATTTT. Protein sequence: CASSLGLGGNQPQHF. The chain carries TRBV5-6 and TRBJ1-5; D is unresolved. Trimming shortened V by 0 bases and J by 2 bases, and 9 bases separated the two germline ends. The germline V gene encodes CDR1 SGHDT and CDR2 YYEEEE. The CDR3 is made up of 15 amino acids.

The V call is TRBV13, the J call TRBJ1-1; D possibly corresponds to TRBD1 (5 bases). The CDR3 length is 16 residues. Germline CDR1 PRHDT, CDR2 FYEKMQ (reference sequence). V was clipped by 4 bases and J by 0 bases, with 15 bases between them. The CDR3 nucleotides read TGTGCCAGCAGCTCCCGTCTCGGGGGATTGAACACTGAAGCTTTCTTT. It codes for CASSSRLGGLNTEAFF.

The CDR3 loop reads CASSLKGQGYEKLFF. CDR3 coding DNA: TGTGCCAGCAGCTTGAAGGGACAGGGATACGAAAAACTGTTTTTT. This sequence joins TRBV7-9 and TRBJ1-4, with 9 bases identical to TRBD1. Losses at the gene ends were 3 bases for V and 8 bases for J; bases not matched to a gene: 7. Germline V lookup: CDR1 SEHNR, CDR2 FQNEAQ (reference sequence). This CDR3 contains 15 residues.